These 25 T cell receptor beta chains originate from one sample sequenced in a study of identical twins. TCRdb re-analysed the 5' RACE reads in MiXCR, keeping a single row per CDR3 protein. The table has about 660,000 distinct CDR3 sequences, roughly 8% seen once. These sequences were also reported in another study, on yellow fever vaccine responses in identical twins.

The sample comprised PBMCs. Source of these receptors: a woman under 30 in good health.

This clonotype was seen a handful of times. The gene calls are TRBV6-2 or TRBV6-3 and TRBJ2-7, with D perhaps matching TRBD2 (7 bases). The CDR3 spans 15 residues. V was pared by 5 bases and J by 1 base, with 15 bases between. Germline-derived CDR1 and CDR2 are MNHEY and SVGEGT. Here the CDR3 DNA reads TGTGCCAGCAGTCCCGCGGGGGCCCCGTCCTACGAGCAGTACTTC. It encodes CASSPAGAPSYEQYF.

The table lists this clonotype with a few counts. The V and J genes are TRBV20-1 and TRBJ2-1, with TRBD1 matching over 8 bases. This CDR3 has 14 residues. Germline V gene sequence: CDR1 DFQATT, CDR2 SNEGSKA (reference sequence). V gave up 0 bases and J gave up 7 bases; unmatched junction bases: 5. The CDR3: CSARDPGQVNEQFF. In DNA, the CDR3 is TGCAGTGCTAGAGATCCGGGACAGGTTAATGAGCAGTTCTTC.

Here the CDR3 reads CASSSIRQSGGYEQYF. In nucleotides, the CDR3 is TGTGCCAGCAGTTCCATTCGACAGAGCGGCGGGTACGAGCAGTACTTC. The rearrangement uses TRBV27 and TRBJ2-7; D tentatively reads TRBD1 or TRBD2 (5 bases each). Germline-derived CDR1 and CDR2 are MNHEY and SMNVEV (reference sequence). The length of the CDR3 is 16 residues. Between the trimmed V and J ends, which lost 4 bases and 4 bases, there was a span of 20 bases.

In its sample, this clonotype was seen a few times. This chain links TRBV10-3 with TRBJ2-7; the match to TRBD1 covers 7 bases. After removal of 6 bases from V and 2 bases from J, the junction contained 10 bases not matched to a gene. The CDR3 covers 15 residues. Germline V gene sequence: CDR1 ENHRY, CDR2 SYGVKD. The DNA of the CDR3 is TGTGCCATCAGACGACTCGGGACAGAAGCCTACGAGCAGTACTTC. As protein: CAIRRLGTEAYEQYF.

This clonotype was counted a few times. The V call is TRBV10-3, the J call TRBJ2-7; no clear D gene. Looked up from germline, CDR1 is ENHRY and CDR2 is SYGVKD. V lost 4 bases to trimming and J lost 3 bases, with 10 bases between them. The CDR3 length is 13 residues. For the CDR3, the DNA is TGTGCCATCAGTGTTGTGGGAAACTACGAGCAGTACTTC. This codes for CAISVVGNYEQYF.

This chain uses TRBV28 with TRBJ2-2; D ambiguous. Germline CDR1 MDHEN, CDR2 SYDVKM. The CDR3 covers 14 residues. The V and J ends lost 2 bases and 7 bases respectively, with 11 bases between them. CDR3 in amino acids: CASSLPRADGELFF. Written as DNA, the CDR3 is TGTGCCAGCAGTTTACCCCGGGCAGACGGGGAGCTGTTTTTT.

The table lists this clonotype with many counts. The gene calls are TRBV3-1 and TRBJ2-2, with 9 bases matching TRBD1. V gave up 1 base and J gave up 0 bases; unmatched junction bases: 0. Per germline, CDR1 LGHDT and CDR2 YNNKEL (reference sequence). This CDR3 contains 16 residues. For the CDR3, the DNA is TGTGCCAGCAGCCAAGGACAGGGGGCGAACACCGGGGAGCTGTTTTTT. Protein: CASSQGQGANTGELFF. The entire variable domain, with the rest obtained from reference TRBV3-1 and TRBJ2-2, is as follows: DTAVSQTPKYLVTQMGNDKSIKCEQNLGHDTMYWYKQDSKKFLKIMFSYNNKELIINETVPNRFSPKSPDKAHLNLHINSLELGDSAVYFCASSQGQGANTGELFFGEGSRLTVL.

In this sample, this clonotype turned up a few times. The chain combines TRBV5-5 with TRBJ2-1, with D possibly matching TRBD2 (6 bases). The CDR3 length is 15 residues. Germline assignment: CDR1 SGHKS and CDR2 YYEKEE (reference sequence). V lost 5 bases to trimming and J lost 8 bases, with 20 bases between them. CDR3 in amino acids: CASRSTGRGRDEQFF. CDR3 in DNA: TGTGCCAGCAGATCAACGGGGCGGGGTCGGGATGAGCAGTTCTTC. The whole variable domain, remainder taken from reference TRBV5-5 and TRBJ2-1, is DAGVTQSPTHLIKTRGQQVTLRCSPISGHKSVSWYQQVLGQGPQFIFQYYEKEERGRGNFPDRFSARQFPNYSSELNVNALLLGDSALYLCASRSTGRGRDEQFFGPGTRLTVL.

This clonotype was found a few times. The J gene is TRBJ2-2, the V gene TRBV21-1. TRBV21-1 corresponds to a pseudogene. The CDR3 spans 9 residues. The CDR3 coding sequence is TGTACGAACACCGGGGAGCTGTTTTTT. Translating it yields CTNTGELFF.

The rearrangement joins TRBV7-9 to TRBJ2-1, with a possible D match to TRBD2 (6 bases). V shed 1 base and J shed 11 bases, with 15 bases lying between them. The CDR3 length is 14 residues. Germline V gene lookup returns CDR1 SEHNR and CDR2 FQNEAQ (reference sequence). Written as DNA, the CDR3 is TGTGCCAGCAGCTTAGAGCGGACTACTGGGAAGCAGTTCTTC. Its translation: CASSLERTTGKQFF.

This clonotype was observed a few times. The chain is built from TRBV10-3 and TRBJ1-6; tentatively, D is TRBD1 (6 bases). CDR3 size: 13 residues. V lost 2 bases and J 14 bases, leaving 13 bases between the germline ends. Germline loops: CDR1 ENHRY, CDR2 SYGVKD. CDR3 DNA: TGTGCCATCAGTGAGGTTCCGGGGGCGACCCTCCACTTT. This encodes CAISEVPGATLHF.

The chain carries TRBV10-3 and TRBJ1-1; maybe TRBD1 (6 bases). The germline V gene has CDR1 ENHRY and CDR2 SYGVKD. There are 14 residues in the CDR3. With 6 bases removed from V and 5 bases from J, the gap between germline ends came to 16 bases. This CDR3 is CAISSSGADTEAFF. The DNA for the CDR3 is TGTGCCATCAGCTCGTCAGGGGCGGATACTGAAGCTTTCTTT.

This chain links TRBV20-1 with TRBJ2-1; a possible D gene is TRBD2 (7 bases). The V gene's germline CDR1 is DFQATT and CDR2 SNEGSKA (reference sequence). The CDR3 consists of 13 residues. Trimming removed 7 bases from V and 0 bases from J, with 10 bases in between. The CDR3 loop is CSGGGPSYNEQFF. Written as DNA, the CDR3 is TGCAGTGGGGGGGGCCCCTCCTACAATGAGCAGTTCTTC.

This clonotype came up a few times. DNA of the CDR3: TGCAGCGTGCAGGGTTCTAACACAGATACGCAGTATTTT. Protein sequence: CSVQGSNTDTQYF. The chain has TRBV29-1 and TRBJ2-3; maybe TRBD1 (5 bases). The V gene lost 6 bases and the J gene lost 2 bases, with 12 bases spanning the gap. The CDR3 covers 13 residues. Looked up from germline, CDR1 is SQVTM and CDR2 is ANQGSEA.

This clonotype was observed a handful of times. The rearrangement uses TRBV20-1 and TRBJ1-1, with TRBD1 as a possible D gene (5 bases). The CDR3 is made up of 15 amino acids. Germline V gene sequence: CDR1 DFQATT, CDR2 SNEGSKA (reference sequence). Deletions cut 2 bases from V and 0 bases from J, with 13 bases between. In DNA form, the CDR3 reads TGCAGTGCTAGAAGGCAGGGCTTTATGAACACTGAAGCTTTCTTT. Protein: CSARRQGFMNTEAFF.

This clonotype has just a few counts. The CDR3 nucleotides read TGTGCCAGCTCGGCGGCTTTGTACACCGGGGAGCTGTTTTTT. Its protein is CASSAALYTGELFF. The chain uses TRBV18 and TRBJ2-2, with D hard to call. Germline-derived CDR1 and CDR2 are KGHSH and LQKENI. This CDR3 is built from 14 residues. Trimming removed 6 bases at V and 3 bases at J, with 11 bases between.

In DNA, the CDR3 is TGCAGTGCGGCGGGTCTTTCCAGCACAGATACGCAGTATTTT. It yields the protein CSAAGLSSTDTQYF. The chain combines TRBV20-1 with TRBJ2-3; TRBD2 is a possible D gene (5 bases). Germline V CDR1 and CDR2: DFQATT, SNEGSKA (reference sequence). The length of the CDR3 is 14 residues. V dropped 6 bases and J dropped 0 bases, with 13 bases sitting between them.

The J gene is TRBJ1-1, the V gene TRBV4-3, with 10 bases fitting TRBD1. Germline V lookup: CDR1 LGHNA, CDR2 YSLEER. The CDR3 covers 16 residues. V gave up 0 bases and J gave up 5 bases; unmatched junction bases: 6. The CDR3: CASSQDRTGGRTEAFF. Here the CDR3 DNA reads TGCGCCAGCAGCCAAGATAGGACAGGGGGTCGGACTGAAGCTTTCTTT.

CDR3: CASSFLARNEQFF. The CDR3 nucleotides are TGTGCCAGCAGCTTTTTAGCTCGCAATGAGCAGTTCTTC. The chain combines TRBV7-8 with TRBJ2-1; unclear D gene. This CDR3 is built from 13 residues. Germline-derived CDR1 and CDR2 are SGHVS and FQNEAQ. V lost 3 bases, J lost 6 bases, and 9 bases lay in between.

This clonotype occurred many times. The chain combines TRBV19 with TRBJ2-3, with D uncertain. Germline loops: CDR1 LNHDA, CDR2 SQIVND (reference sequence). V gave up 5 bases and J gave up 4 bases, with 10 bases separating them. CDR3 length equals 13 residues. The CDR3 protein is CASSLGRPDTQYF. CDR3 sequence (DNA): TGTGCCAGTAGTTTGGGCAGGCCAGATACGCAGTATTTT.

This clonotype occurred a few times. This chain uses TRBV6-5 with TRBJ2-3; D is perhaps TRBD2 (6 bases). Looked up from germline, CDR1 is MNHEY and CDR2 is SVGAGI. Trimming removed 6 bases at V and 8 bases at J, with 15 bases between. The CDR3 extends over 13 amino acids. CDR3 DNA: TGTGCCAGCAGCTCCTCGGGACTGGGTACGCAGTATTTT. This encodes CASSSSGLGTQYF.

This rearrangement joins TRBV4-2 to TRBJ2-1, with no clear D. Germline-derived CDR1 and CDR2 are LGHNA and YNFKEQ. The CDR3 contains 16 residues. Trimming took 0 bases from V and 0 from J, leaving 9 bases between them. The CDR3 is CASSQDSPSSYNEQFF. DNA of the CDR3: TGTGCCAGCAGCCAAGACAGCCCGAGCTCCTACAATGAGCAGTTCTTC.

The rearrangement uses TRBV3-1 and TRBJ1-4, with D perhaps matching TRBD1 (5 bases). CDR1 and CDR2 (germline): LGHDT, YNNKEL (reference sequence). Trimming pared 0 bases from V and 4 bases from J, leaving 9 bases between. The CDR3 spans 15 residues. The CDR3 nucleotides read TGTGCCAGCAGCCAAGAGTGGGGGAATAATGAAAAACTGTTTTTT. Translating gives CASSQEWGNNEKLFF.

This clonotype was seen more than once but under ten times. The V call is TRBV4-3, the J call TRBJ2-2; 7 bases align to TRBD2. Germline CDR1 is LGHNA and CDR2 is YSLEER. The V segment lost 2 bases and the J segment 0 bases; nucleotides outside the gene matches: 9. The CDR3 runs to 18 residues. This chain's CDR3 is CASSQRWGGSTNTGELFF. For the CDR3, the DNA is TGCGCCAGCAGCCAACGATGGGGCGGGAGCACGAACACCGGGGAGCTGTTTTTT.

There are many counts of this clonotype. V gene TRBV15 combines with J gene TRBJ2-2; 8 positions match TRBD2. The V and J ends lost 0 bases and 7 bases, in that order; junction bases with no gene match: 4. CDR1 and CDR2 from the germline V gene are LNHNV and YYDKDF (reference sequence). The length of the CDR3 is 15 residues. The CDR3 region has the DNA TGTGCCACCAGCAGAGAAGGACTAGCTGGCGGGGAGCTGTTTTTT. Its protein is CATSREGLAGGELFF.